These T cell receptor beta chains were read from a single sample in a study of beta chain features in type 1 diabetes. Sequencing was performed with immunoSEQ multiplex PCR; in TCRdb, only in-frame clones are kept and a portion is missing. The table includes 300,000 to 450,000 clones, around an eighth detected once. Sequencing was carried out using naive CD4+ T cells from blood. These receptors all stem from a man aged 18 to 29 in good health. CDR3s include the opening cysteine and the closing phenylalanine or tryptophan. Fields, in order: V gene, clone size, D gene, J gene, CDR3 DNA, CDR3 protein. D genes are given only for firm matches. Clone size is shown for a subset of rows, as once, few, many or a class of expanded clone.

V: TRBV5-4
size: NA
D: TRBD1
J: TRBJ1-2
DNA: TGTGCCAGCAGCTTGGCAGGGGGAGGTCGTGGCTACACCTTC
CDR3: CASSLAGGGRGYTF

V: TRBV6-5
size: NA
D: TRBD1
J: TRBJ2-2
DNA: TGTGCCAGCAGTTACAGCGGGACAGGGATCACCGGGGAGCTGTTTTTT
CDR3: CASSYSGTGITGELFF

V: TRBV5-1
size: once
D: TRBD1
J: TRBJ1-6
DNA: TGCGCCAGCAGCTTAAACAGGGGGCAGGGTTCACCCCTCCACTTT
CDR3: CASSLNRGQGSPLHF

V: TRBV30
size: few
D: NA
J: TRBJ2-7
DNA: TGTGCCTGGAGTGCGCGGGACAGTTCCTACGAGCAGTACTTC
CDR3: CAWSARDSSYEQYF

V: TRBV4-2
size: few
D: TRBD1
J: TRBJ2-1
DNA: TGTGCCAGCAGCCAAGTGGCAGGGGGTGGGTACAATGAGCAGTTCTTC
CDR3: CASSQVAGGGYNEQFF

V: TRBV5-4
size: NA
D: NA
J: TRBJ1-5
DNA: TGTGCCAGCAGCCGAGATCCAAACCAGCCCCAGCATTTT
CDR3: CASSRDPNQPQHF

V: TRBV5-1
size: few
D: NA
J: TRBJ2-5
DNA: TGCGCCAGCAGCCTGGAACTAGGGACCCAGTACTTC
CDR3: CASSLELGTQYF

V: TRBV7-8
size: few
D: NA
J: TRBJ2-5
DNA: TGTGCCAGCAGCTTAATGACTTCAAACAAGAGAACCCAGTACTTC
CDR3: CASSLMTSNKRTQYF

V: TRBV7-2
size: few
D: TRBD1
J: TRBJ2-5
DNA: TGTGCCAGCAGACTTACAGGGGGCGCCGTGACCCAGTACTTC
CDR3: CASRLTGGAVTQYF

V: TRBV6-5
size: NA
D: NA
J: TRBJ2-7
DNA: TGTGCCAGCAGTTTCCCCGGTTCTGGCGAGCAGTACTTC
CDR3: CASSFPGSGEQYF

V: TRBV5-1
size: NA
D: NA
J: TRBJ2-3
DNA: TGCGCCAGCAGTAGACAGCGAGAAGATACGCAGTATTTT
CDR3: CASSRQREDTQYF

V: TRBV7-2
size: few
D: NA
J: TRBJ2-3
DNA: TGTGCCAGCAGCTTGTCCGGGATTTCAGATACGCAGTATTTT
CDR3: CASSLSGISDTQYF

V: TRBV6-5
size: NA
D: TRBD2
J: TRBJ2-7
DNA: TGTGCCAGCAAAATGAGCGGGGGGCCCTACGAGCAGTACTTC
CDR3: CASKMSGGPYEQYF

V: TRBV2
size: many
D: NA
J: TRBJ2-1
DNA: TGTGCCAGCAGTCCATACAATGAGCAGTTCTTC
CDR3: CASSPYNEQFF

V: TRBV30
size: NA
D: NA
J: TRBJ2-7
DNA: TGTGCCTGGAGTCCCAACGGGCGCGGCCTGGGGGGCGAGCAGTACTTC
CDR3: CAWSPNGRGLGGEQYF

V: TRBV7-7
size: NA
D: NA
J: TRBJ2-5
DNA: TGTGCCAGCAGCTTACAGTCGCAGGCGCTCCAAGAGACCCAGTACTTC
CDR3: CASSLQSQALQETQYF